Listed below are T cell receptor beta chains from one sample, sequenced in a study of response to subunit inactivated influenza vaccine. TCRdb reprocessed the RT-PCR reads via MiXCR and lists one record per CDR3 protein. This table holds around 570,000 distinct CDR3 sequences, around 11% found once. The same data also went into a second study, on T cells expressing NK-cell markers.

Sequencing used PBMCs from blood, obtained on the day of vaccination. The receptors originated from a man between 45 and 60 years old who received an inactivated influenza vaccine. The CDR3 runs from the conserved cysteine through the conserved F or W. A D gene is named only where the DNA matches it firmly. Clone size, where shown, is once, few, many, or a class for clones that have expanded.

j_gene,abundance,v_gene,d_gene,CDR3nt,CDR3aa
TRBJ1-5,few,TRBV7-2,NA,TGTGCCAGCAGCTTAGCGGGGGCAGATCAGCCCCAGCATTTT,CASSLAGADQPQHF
TRBJ2-3,NA,TRBV12-3/TRBV12-4,NA,TGTGCCAGCAGTTACAACCGTGACCCAGTCCCAGATACGCAGTATTTT,CASSYNRDPVPDTQYF
TRBJ2-1,NA,TRBV7-2,TRBD1,TGTGCCAGCAGCTTTGGGGACAGACGTTACAATGAGCAGTTCTTC,CASSFGDRRYNEQFF
TRBJ2-1,many,TRBV4-3,NA,TGCGCCAGCAGCCAAGAGCCCGGGATGAACAATGAGCAGTTCTTC,CASSQEPGMNNEQFF
TRBJ2-1,NA,TRBV24-1,TRBD2,TGTGCCACCAGTGAAGCAGCGGGGTTGAGCTCCTACAATGAGCAGTTCTTC,CATSEAAGLSSYNEQFF
TRBJ2-7,few,TRBV27,NA,TGTGCCAGCAGGGGGAACCTGGGGATTAGCTCCTACGAGCAGTACTTC,CASRGNLGISSYEQYF
TRBJ2-2,few,TRBV5-1,TRBD1,TGCGCCAGCAGCTTGGAAGGGGGCGCGGTCGGCGGGGAGCTGTTTTTT,CASSLEGGAVGGELFF
TRBJ2-1,NA,TRBV7-6,TRBD2,TGTGCCAGCAGGGTAACTAGCGGACCCTACAATGAGCAGTTCTTC,CASRVTSGPYNEQFF
TRBJ2-7,few,TRBV5-1,TRBD2,TGCGCCAGCAGCTTGACTAGCGGGGGGACCTACGAGCAGTACTTC,CASSLTSGGTYEQYF
TRBJ2-1,NA,TRBV5-1,NA,TGCGCCAGCAGCGCAGCCACAGGGATGAGCTCCTACAATGAGCAGTTCTTC,CASSAATGMSSYNEQFF
TRBJ2-3,many,TRBV11-3,TRBD2,TGTGCCAGCAGCTTATACGGGACTAACACAGATACGCAGTATTTT,CASSLYGTNTDTQYF
TRBJ2-2,few,TRBV5-1,NA,TGCGCCAGCAGCTTGGAGGGGGTTCCCGGGGAGCTGTTTTTT,CASSLEGVPGELFF
TRBJ2-1,NA,TRBV15,NA,TGTGCCACCAGCAGAGATCGAGTAGGGCAGTTCTTC,CATSRDRVGQFF
TRBJ2-7,few,TRBV29-1,NA,TGCAGCGTAGCCCGGGGGGCTCACTACGAGCAGTACTTC,CSVARGAHYEQYF
TRBJ2-5,few,TRBV15,TRBD1,TGTGCCACCAGCAGAGATCAAACAGGGGGCCCGAAGACCCAGTACTTC,CATSRDQTGGPKTQYF
TRBJ2-3,NA,TRBV7-3,NA,TGTGCCAGCAGCCCTGGCCCGGGACGCCCAGGAGTCCCAGATACGCAGTATTTT,CASSPGPGRPGVPDTQYF
TRBJ2-1,NA,TRBV11-3,NA,TGTGCCAGCAGCTTAGGAGCGGTCAATGAGCAGTTCTTC,CASSLGAVNEQFF
TRBJ2-5,many,TRBV29-1,NA,TGCAGCGCTGGAGAGGAGGGGACCCAGTACTTC,CSAGEEGTQYF
TRBJ2-2,few,TRBV20-1,TRBD1,TGCAGTGCTCGCAGGGGGCCACACACCGGGGAGCTGTTTTTT,CSARRGPHTGELFF
TRBJ2-1,NA,TRBV9,NA,TGTGCCAGCAGCCGGACAGCCGATTACAATGAGCAGTTCTTC,CASSRTADYNEQFF
TRBJ2-2,many,TRBV12-3/TRBV12-4,NA,TGTGCCAGCAAGCGAGACACCGGGGAGCTGTTTTTT,CASKRDTGELFF
TRBJ2-5,few,TRBV12-3/TRBV12-4,TRBD2,TGTGCCAGCAGTCCGCCCGGGACTAGAGGGGAAGAGACCCAGTACTTC,CASSPPGTRGEETQYF
TRBJ2-3,few,TRBV6-2/TRBV6-3,NA,TGTGCCAGCAGTGCCTGGACCCCGGGGATTACCTCAGATACGCAGTATTTT,CASSAWTPGITSDTQYF
TRBJ1-1,few,TRBV7-6,TRBD1,TGTGCCAGCAGCTTAGGGGACAGGGGAAGCACTGAAGCTTTCTTT,CASSLGDRGSTEAFF
TRBJ2-5,few,TRBV20-1,TRBD2,TGCAGTGCCACAAGACTAGCGGGACACGAGACCCAGTACTTC,CSATRLAGHETQYF
TRBJ2-7,NA,TRBV7-9,TRBD1,TGTGCCAGCAGCCGGGGATTGGGACAGATCCACGAGCAGTACTTC,CASSRGLGQIHEQYF
TRBJ2-3,NA,TRBV4-1,NA,TGCGCCAGCAGCCAGCATCCCCGGGAGAGGGCGGATACGCAGTATTTT,CASSQHPRERADTQYF
TRBJ1-4,few,TRBV7-2,TRBD1,TGTGCCAGCAGCCCGGACAGGGTAATTGGCGAAAAACTGTTTTTT,CASSPDRVIGEKLFF
TRBJ2-3,many,TRBV7-2,NA,TGTGCCAGCAGCTTAACGCTAGGGATCCCAGATACGCAGTATTTT,CASSLTLGIPDTQYF
TRBJ1-3,NA,TRBV20-1,NA,TGCAGTGCCGCACCGGGTTTAGGGTCAGGAAACACCATATATTTT,CSAAPGLGSGNTIYF
TRBJ2-3,NA,TRBV30,TRBD2,TGTGCCTGGAGCACCGGGGGGTACCCAGATACGCAGTATTTT,CAWSTGGYPDTQYF
TRBJ2-5,few,TRBV18,NA,TGTGCCAGCTCGCCCCCGATGAGGGACGCAGAGACCCAGTACTTC,CASSPPMRDAETQYF
TRBJ2-5,NA,TRBV12-3/TRBV12-4,TRBD1,TGTGCCAGCAGTCGTCACAGGGGATACAGCCAAGAGACCCAGTACTTC,CASSRHRGYSQETQYF
TRBJ2-3,few,TRBV29-1,NA,TGCAGCGGGACCTCTAGCACAGATACGCAGTATTTT,CSGTSSTDTQYF
TRBJ1-2,NA,TRBV5-1,NA,TGCGCCAGCAGTTCGGCCGGGGGTTCGGATGGCTACACCTTC,CASSSAGGSDGYTF
TRBJ1-2,many,TRBV20-1,NA,TGCAGTGCTAGACCCCCGACAGTTAACTATGGCTACACCTTC,CSARPPTVNYGYTF
TRBJ1-1,many,TRBV5-6,NA,TGTGCCAGCAGCAACTTCGCGGGGGCGAGGACTGAAGCTTTCTTT,CASSNFAGARTEAFF
TRBJ1-5,NA,TRBV7-9,TRBD1,TGTGCCAGCAGCCCGGGACAGGGTGCTCAGCCCCAGCATTTT,CASSPGQGAQPQHF
TRBJ2-6,few,TRBV12-3/TRBV12-4,NA,TGTGCCAGCATCCGAATAGGGGATTCTGGGGCCAACGTCCTGACTTTC,CASIRIGDSGANVLTF
TRBJ2-7,NA,TRBV27,TRBD1,TGTGCCAGCAGTCGTCTGGCGGGAACGGGACAGGGGTCCTACGAGCAGTACTTC,CASSRLAGTGQGSYEQYF
TRBJ2-1,NA,TRBV20-1,TRBD2,TGCAGTGCGTCAGCGGGAGCGAATGAGCAGTTCTTC,CSASAGANEQFF
TRBJ2-2,NA,TRBV12-3/TRBV12-4,TRBD1,TGTGCCAGCAGCCCATACCGGGACAGGGGTGCCGGGGAGCTGTTTTTT,CASSPYRDRGAGELFF
TRBJ2-1,few,TRBV7-2,TRBD2,TGTGCCAGCAGCTCAGCGGCAGGGACTAGCGGGGGATTCCTCCCCTACAATGAGCAGTTCTTC,CASSSAAGTSGGFLPYNEQFF
TRBJ2-2,NA,TRBV7-8,NA,TGTGCCAGCAGGGGGGGGGCTGGAGCCGGGGAGCTGTTTTTT,CASRGGAGAGELFF
TRBJ2-2,NA,TRBV5-1,NA,TGCGCCAGCAGCTGGACCGGGGGCACCGGGGAGCTGTTTTTT,CASSWTGGTGELFF
TRBJ2-1,few,TRBV20-1,NA,TGCAGTGCTATTTGGGACGGAGCCTACAATGAGCAGTTCTTC,CSAIWDGAYNEQFF
TRBJ2-1,few,TRBV9,NA,TGTGCCAGCAGCGGGATGGAGGATGAGCAGTTCTTC,CASSGMEDEQFF